The 26 T cell receptor beta chains presented below share a single source sample, sequenced in a study of T cell responses to AZD1222 COVID-19 vaccine. Profiling relied on immunoSEQ multiplex PCR, and the TCRdb table lists in-frame clones only, not all of them. The sample shows 150,000 to 200,000 clones, 80% to 95% of them seen only once. Sequences were derived from peripheral blood, sampled 28 days after the second AZD1222 dose. These receptors were obtained from an adult who received the AZD1222 COVID-19 vaccine.

This chain links TRBV7-2 with TRBJ1-1, with D unresolved. Germline V CDR1 and CDR2: SGHTA, FQGNSA. The CDR3 loop spans 13 amino acids. Trimming cost V 5 bases and J 1 base, with 8 bases left between them. Here the CDR3 DNA reads TGTGCCAGCAGCCCTGTTGGGAACACTGAAGCTTTCTTT. Translating it yields CASSPVGNTEAFF.

This clone showed up just once. J is TRBJ1-2 and V is TRBV6-5; weak D call: TRBD1 (5 bases). V lost 11 bases and J lost 8, with 18 bases in between. There are 12 residues in the CDR3. CDR1 and CDR2 (germline): MNHEY, SVGAGI. CDR3 nucleotides: TGTGCCTCGGCCAGGGAATGGGGCGGCTACACCTTC. Protein sequence: CASAREWGGYTF.

The rearrangement links TRBV7-9 to TRBJ1-6, with D unresolved. The CDR3 covers 14 residues. V dropped 5 bases and J dropped 2 bases, with 7 bases sitting between them. Germline lookup yields CDR1 SEHNR and CDR2 FQNEAQ (reference sequence). The CDR3 loop reads CASSTTAYNSPLHF. Written as DNA, the CDR3 is TGTGCCAGCAGCACCACGGCCTATAATTCACCCCTCCACTTT.

This sequence joins TRBV4-2 and TRBJ1-3, with unresolved D. This CDR3 is 16 amino acids long. The V end was cut by 0 bases, the J end by 0 bases, with 9 bases between. The germline V gene has CDR1 LGHNA and CDR2 YNFKEQ. CDR3 sequence reads: CASSQDLGSSGNTIYF. The CDR3 DNA is TGTGCCAGCAGCCAAGATCTAGGCAGCTCTGGAAACACCATATATTTT.

This chain links TRBV6-5 with TRBJ1-5, with D possibly TRBD1 on 5 matching bases. The CDR3 has 15 residues. Germline V gene data show CDR1 as MNHEY and CDR2 as SVGAGI. V was cut by 6 bases and J by 3 bases, with 15 bases left in between. The DNA of the CDR3 is TGTGCCAGCAGCCTCAGCGGGGCTCTCAATCAGCCCCAGCATTTT. Translation: CASSLSGALNQPQHF.

This clone appeared once. The chain joins TRBV6-2 or TRBV6-3 to TRBJ1-3; 8 bases agree with TRBD1. There are 16 residues in the CDR3. CDR1 and CDR2 from the germline V gene are MNHEY and SVGEGT. V shed 2 bases, J shed 4 bases, and the junction held 7 bases outside the gene matches. The CDR3 nucleotides read TGTGCCAGCAGTTACCCCTGGACAGGGTACGGAAACACCATATATTTT. Its protein product is CASSYPWTGYGNTIYF.

The chain links TRBV4-1 to TRBJ2-1, with 9 bases identical to TRBD2. The trim removed 1 base at V and 7 bases at J, leaving 5 bases unmatched. The CDR3 extends over 15 amino acids. Germline assignment: CDR1 MGHRA and CDR2 YSYEKL. This chain's CDR3 is CASSQVGLAMNEQFF. CDR3 in DNA: TGCGCCAGCAGCCAAGTAGGACTAGCGATGAATGAGCAGTTCTTC.

The chain recombines TRBV6-5 with TRBJ2-7; tentative D call: TRBD2 (6 bases). Germline-derived CDR1 and CDR2 are MNHEY and SVGAGI. CDR3 length: 14 amino acids. V was pared by 4 bases and J by 1 base, with 11 bases between. CDR3 bases: TGTGCCAGCAGTTGGTTCGGACTATCCTACGAGCAGTACTTC. Translated: CASSWFGLSYEQYF.

V and J are TRBV10-1 and TRBJ1-2; TRBD1 matches 7 bases. This CDR3 region has 15 residues. Germline V CDR1 and CDR2: WNHNN, SYGVQD (reference sequence). V shed 2 bases and J 3 bases; nucleotides not matched to a gene: 6. For the CDR3, the DNA is TGCGCCAGCAGTGAGGGGAGGGGGCGAGACTATGGCTACACCTTC. This encodes CASSEGRGRDYGYTF.

This clone occurred once. The chain combines TRBV11-3 with TRBJ2-5, with no clear D. The CDR3 has 11 residues. The germline CDR1 and CDR2 sequences are SGHNT and YENEEA. Trimming removed 11 bases at V and 3 bases at J, with 10 bases between. The CDR3 spells CAAIGKETQYF. The CDR3 DNA sequence: TGTGCCGCAATTGGCAAAGAGACCCAGTACTTC.

The J gene is TRBJ1-6, the V gene TRBV2; weak D call: TRBD1 (6 bases). V dropped 7 bases and J dropped 0 bases, with 25 bases sitting between them. CDR3 length: 20 residues. Germline assignment: CDR1 SNHLY and CDR2 FYNNEI. Here the CDR3 reads CASMAAGHRFSSSYNSPLHF. DNA of the CDR3: TGTGCCAGCATGGCCGCGGGACATCGATTCTCGAGCTCCTATAATTCACCCCTCCACTTT. Drawing the rest from reference TRBV2 and TRBJ1-6, the complete variable domain is EPEVTQTPSHQVTQMGQEVILRCVPISNHLYFYWYRQILGQKVEFLVSFYNNEISEKSEIFDDQFSVERPDGSNFTLKIRSTKLEDSAMYFCASMAAGHRFSSSYNSPLHFGNGTRLTVT.

The chain is built from TRBV4-3 and TRBJ2-1; 7 positions match TRBD2. V lost 1 base to trimming and J lost 3 bases; unmatched junction nucleotides: 6. The CDR3 is 16 amino acids. Germline V gene lookup returns CDR1 LGHNA and CDR2 YSLEER. The CDR3 sequence is CASSQATSLVYNEQFF. The CDR3 DNA reads TGCGCCAGCAGCCAAGCGACTAGCTTAGTCTACAATGAGCAGTTCTTC.

A few counts support this clone. The rearrangement uses TRBV19 and TRBJ2-2, with D hard to call. CDR3 length: 13 amino acids. From germline, CDR1 is LNHDA and CDR2 SQIVND (reference sequence). V lost 3 bases to trimming and J lost 4 bases, with 6 bases between them. CDR3: CASSMALTGELFF. CDR3 DNA sequence: TGTGCCAGTAGTATGGCACTCACCGGGGAGCTGTTTTTT.

The chain is built from TRBV28 and TRBJ1-2, with D unclear. Trimming cost V 1 base and J 8 bases, with 8 bases left between them. CDR3 length equals 12 residues. Germline-derived CDR1 and CDR2 are MDHEN and SYDVKM. The CDR3 loop is CASSLFPWGYTF. The CDR3 nucleotides read TGTGCCAGCAGTTTATTCCCCTGGGGCTACACCTTC.

The rearrangement uses TRBV12-3 or TRBV12-4 and TRBJ1-2; D call uncertain. This CDR3 comprises 13 residues. The V gene lost 6 bases and the J gene lost 4 bases, with 12 bases spanning the gap. CDR3 sequence reads: CASRVPGGYGYTF. DNA for the CDR3: TGTGCCAGCAGGGTGCCCGGAGGCTATGGCTACACCTTC.

The chain carries TRBV6-2 or TRBV6-3 and TRBJ2-7; 8 nucleotides agree with TRBD1. With 5 bases clipped from V and 1 base from J, the junction kept 7 bases outside the gene matches. The CDR3 sequence is 15 residues long. Germline loops: CDR1 MNHEY, CDR2 SVGEGT. CDR3 amino acids: CASSSVGTGSYEQYF. CDR3 DNA sequence: TGTGCCAGCAGTAGCGTTGGGACAGGATCCTACGAGCAGTACTTC.

The V gene is TRBV30, the J gene TRBJ1-6, with 9 bases aligning to TRBD1. CDR1 is GTSNPN, CDR2 SVGIG, per germline (reference sequence). With V trimmed by 4 bases and J by 14 bases, 18 bases remained unmatched. This CDR3 is built from 16 residues. The CDR3: CAWIKPGTGSGTALHF. CDR3 DNA sequence: TGTGCCTGGATAAAGCCCGGGACAGGGAGCGGTACAGCCCTCCACTTT.

The chain has TRBV25-1 and TRBJ2-7; D gene uncertain. In germline, CDR1 is MGHDK, CDR2 SYGVNS. Trimming stripped 0 bases from V and 3 bases from J, with 6 bases between. The CDR3 length is 13 residues. The CDR3 nucleotides read TGTGCCAGCAGTGAATATCCCGACTACGAGCAGTACTTC. Residues: CASSEYPDYEQYF.

The chain is built from TRBV3-1 (or the pseudogene TRBV3-2) and TRBJ1-3; D is possibly TRBD1 (5 bases). Germline V CDR1 and CDR2: LGHDT, YNNKEL (reference sequence). The CDR3 spans 15 residues. V lost 1 base and J lost 2, with 9 bases in between. The CDR3: CASSQGGTPGNTIYF. Here the CDR3 DNA reads TGTGCCAGCAGCCAAGGTGGGACTCCTGGAAACACCATATATTTT.

The chain carries TRBV7-2 and TRBJ1-5; D is perhaps TRBD1 (6 bases). V dropped 5 bases and J dropped 4 bases, with 12 bases sitting between them. This CDR3 region has 14 residues. Germline assignment: CDR1 SGHTA and CDR2 FQGNSA. In DNA, the CDR3 is TGTGCCAGCAGCACCAGAGGGGGAAATCAGCCCCAGCATTTT. Translation: CASSTRGGNQPQHF. The full variable domain, in which reference TRBV7-2 and TRBJ1-5 provide the parts outside the CDR3, is GAGVSQSPSNKVTEKGKDVELRCDPISGHTALYWYRQSLGQGLEFLIYFQGNSAPDKSGLPSDRFSAERTGGSVSTLTIQRTQQEDSAVYLCASSTRGGNQPQHFGDGTRLSIL.

CDR3 nucleotides: TGTGCCAGCACCCGGTTCTGGCAGACAACCGGGGAGCTGTTTTTT. This sequence encodes CASTRFWQTTGELFF. This chain joins TRBV6-5 and TRBJ2-2, with D unclear. The germline V gene encodes CDR1 MNHEY and CDR2 SVGAGI. The CDR3 is made up of 15 amino acids. Trimming took off 7 bases at V and 5 bases at J, with 17 bases between the two ends.

The chain has TRBV29-1 and TRBJ2-5, with D perhaps TRBD1 or TRBD2 (5 bases each). With 4 bases removed from V and 3 bases from J, the gap between germline ends came to 12 bases. In germline, CDR1 is SQVTM, CDR2 ANQGSEA. CDR3 length: 13 amino acids. CDR3 in amino acids: CSVVRDPKETQYF. The DNA for the CDR3 is TGCAGCGTTGTCCGGGACCCAAAAGAGACCCAGTACTTC.

This rearrangement joins TRBV18 to TRBJ1-6, with a possible D match to TRBD1 (6 bases). Per germline, CDR1 KGHSH and CDR2 LQKENI. The CDR3 length is 16 residues. With 3 bases removed from V and 8 bases from J, the gap between germline ends came to 17 bases. The CDR3 DNA is TGTGCCAGCTCACCCCTAGGAGGGGGGCTGGATTCACCCCTCCACTTT. This encodes CASSPLGGGLDSPLHF. Full variable domain (rest looked up from reference TRBV18 and TRBJ1-6): NAGVMQNPRHLVRRRGQEARLRCSPMKGHSHVYWYRQLPEEGLKFMVYLQKENIIDESGMPKERFSAEFPKEGPSILRIQQVVRGDSAAYFCASSPLGGGLDSPLHFGNGTRLTVT.

This rearrangement joins TRBV6-6 to TRBJ2-7; 12 bases agree with TRBD1. V lost 6 bases to trimming and J lost 6 bases; unmatched junction nucleotides: 3. This CDR3 spans 13 amino acids. Looked up from germline, CDR1 is MNHNY and CDR2 is SVGAGI (reference sequence). This chain's CDR3 is CASRGQGAGEQYF. The CDR3 DNA is TGTGCCAGCAGGGGACAGGGGGCTGGCGAGCAGTACTTC.

This clone was picked up one time. The CDR3, as DNA: TGTGCCTGGAGTGTAAGGTCCCAGGGTCGTGGCTACACCTTC. Translation: CAWSVRSQGRGYTF. The genes are TRBV30 and TRBJ1-2; TRBD1 might be the D (5 bases). The germline V and J ends were trimmed by 0 bases and 7 bases, with 15 bases remaining between them. This CDR3 region has 14 residues. Germline CDR1 and CDR2: GTSNPN and SVGIG (reference sequence).

The J gene is TRBJ1-6, the V gene TRBV6-5; 7 nucleotides align to TRBD1. From germline, CDR1 is MNHEY and CDR2 SVGAGI. The trim removed 6 bases at V and 4 bases at J, leaving 3 bases unmatched. The CDR3 is 14 residues long. The CDR3 DNA reads TGTGCCAGCAGACTACAGGGGTATAATTCACCCCTCCACTTT. As protein: CASRLQGYNSPLHF.